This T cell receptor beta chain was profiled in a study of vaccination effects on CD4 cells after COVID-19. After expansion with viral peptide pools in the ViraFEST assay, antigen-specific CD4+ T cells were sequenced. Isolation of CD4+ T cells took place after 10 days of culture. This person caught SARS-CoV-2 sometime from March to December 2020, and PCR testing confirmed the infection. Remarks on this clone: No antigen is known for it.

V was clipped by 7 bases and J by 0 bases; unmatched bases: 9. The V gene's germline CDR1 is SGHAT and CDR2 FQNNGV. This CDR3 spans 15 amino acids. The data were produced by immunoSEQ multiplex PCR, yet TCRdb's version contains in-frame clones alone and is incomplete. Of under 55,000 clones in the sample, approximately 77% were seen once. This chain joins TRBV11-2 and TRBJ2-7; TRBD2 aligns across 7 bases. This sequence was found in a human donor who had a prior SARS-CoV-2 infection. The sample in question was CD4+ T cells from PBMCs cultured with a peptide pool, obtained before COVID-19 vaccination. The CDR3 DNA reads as TGTGCCAGCACCTTCTCGGGACTATCCTCCTACGAGCAGTACTTC. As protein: CASTFSGLSSYEQYF. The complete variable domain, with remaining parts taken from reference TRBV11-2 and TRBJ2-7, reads EAGVAQSPRYKIIEKRQSVAFWCNPISGHATLYWYQQILGQGPKLLIQFQNNGVVDDSQLPKDRFSAERLKGVDSTLKIQPAKLEDSAVYLCASTFSGLSSYEQYFGPGTRLTVT.